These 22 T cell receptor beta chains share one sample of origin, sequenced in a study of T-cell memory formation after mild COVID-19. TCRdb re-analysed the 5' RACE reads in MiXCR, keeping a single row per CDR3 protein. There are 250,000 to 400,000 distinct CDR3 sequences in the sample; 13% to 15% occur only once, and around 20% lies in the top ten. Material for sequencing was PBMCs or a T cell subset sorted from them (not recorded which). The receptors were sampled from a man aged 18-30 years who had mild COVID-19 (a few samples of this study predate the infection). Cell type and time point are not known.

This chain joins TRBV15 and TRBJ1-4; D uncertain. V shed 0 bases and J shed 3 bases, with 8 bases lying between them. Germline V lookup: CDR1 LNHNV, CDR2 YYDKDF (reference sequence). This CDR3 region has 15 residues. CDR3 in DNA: TGTGCCACCAGCAGAGATACTTCCCCTAATGAAAAACTGTTTTTT. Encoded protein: CATSRDTSPNEKLFF. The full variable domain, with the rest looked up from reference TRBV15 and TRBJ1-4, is DAMVIQNPRYQVTQFGKPVTLSCSQTLNHNVMYWYQQKSSQAPKLLFHYYDKDFNNEADTPDNFQSRRPNTSFCFLDIRSPGLGDTAMYLCATSRDTSPNEKLFFGSGTQLSVL.

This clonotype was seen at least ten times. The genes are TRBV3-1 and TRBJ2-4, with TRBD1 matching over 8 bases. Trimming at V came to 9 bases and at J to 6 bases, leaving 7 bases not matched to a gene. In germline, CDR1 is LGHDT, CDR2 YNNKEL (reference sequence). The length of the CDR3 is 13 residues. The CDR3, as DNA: TGTGCCAGGCCCGGACAGGGCGGAAACATTCAGTACTTC. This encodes CARPGQGGNIQYF.

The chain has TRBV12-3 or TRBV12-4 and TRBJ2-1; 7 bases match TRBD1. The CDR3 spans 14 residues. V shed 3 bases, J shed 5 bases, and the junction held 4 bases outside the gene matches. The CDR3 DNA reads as TGTGCCAGCAGTTTCAGGGGGATACACAATGAGCAGTTCTTC. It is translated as CASSFRGIHNEQFF.

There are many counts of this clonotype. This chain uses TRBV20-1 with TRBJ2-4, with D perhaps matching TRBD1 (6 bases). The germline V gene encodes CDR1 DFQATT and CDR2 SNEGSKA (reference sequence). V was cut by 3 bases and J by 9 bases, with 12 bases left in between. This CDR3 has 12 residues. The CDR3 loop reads CSASRQAPIQYF. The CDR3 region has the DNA TGCAGTGCTAGCAGACAGGCCCCCATTCAGTACTTC.

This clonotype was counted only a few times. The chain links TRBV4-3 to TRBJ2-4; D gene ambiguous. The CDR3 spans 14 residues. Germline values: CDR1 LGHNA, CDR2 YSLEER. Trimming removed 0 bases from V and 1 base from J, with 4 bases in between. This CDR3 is CASSQESAKNIQYF. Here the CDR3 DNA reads TGCGCCAGCAGCCAAGAGAGTGCCAAAAACATTCAGTACTTC.

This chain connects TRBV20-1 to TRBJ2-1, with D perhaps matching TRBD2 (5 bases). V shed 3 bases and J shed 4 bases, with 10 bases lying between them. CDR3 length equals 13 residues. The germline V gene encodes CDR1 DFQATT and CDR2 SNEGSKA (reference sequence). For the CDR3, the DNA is TGCAGTGCTAGTGATTGGACTTACAATGAGCAGTTCTTC. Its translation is CSASDWTYNEQFF.

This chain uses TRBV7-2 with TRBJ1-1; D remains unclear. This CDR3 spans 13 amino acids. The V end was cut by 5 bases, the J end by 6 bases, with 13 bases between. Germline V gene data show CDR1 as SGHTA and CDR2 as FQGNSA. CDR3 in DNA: TGTGCCAGCAGCCCGTATATTAACCCTGAAGCTTTCTTT. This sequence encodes CASSPYINPEAFF.

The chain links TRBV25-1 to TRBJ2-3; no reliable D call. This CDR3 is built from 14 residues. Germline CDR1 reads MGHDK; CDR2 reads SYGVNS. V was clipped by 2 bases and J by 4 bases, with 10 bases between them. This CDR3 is CASSEPGSADTQYF. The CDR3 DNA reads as TGTGCCAGCAGTGAACCCGGGTCCGCAGATACGCAGTATTTT.

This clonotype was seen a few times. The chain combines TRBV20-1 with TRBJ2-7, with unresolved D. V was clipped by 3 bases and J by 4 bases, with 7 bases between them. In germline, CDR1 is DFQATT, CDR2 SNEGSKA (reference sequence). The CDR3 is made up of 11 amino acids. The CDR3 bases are TGCAGTGCTAGCAGTCGATACGAGCAGTACGTC. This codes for CSASSRYEQYV.

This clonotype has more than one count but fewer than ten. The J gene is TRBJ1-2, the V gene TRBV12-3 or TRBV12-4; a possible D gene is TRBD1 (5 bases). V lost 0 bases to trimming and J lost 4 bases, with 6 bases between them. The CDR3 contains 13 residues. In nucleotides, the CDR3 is TGTGCCAGCAGTTTAGCCGACAGCTATGGCTACACCTTC. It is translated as CASSLADSYGYTF.

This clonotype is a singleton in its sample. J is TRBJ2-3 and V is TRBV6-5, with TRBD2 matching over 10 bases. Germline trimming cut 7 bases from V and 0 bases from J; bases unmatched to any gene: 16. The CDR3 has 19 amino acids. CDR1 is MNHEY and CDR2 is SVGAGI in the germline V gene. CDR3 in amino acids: CASTQGAGGISASTDTQYF. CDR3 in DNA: TGTGCCAGCACTCAGGGAGCGGGAGGGATTAGTGCTAGCACAGATACGCAGTATTTT.

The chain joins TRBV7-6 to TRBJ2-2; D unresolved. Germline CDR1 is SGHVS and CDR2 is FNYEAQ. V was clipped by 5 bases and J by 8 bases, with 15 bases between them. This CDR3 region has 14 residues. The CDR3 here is CASSPRTEPGELFF. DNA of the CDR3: TGTGCCAGCAGCCCTAGGACCGAACCGGGGGAGCTGTTTTTT.

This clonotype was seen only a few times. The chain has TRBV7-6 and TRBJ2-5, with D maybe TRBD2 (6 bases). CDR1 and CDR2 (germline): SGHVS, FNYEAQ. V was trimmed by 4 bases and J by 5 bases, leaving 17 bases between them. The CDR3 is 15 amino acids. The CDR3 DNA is TGTGCCAGCAGCTACCGGGAGCCCGGGTTTGAGACCCAGTACTTC. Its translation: CASSYREPGFETQYF.

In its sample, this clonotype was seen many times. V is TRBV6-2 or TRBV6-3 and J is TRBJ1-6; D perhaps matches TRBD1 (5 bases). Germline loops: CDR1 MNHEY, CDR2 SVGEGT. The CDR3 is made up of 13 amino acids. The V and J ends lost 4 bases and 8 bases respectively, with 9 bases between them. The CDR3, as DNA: TGTGCCAGCAGTTTCAGGGAACATTCACCCCTCCACTTT. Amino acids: CASSFREHSPLHF.

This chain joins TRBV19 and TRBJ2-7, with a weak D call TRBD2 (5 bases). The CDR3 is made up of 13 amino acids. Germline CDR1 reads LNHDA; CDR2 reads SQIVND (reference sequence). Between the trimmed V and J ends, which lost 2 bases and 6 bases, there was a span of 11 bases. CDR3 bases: TGTGCCAGTAGTATACAAGAAGGGAGCGAGCAGTACTTC. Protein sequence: CASSIQEGSEQYF.

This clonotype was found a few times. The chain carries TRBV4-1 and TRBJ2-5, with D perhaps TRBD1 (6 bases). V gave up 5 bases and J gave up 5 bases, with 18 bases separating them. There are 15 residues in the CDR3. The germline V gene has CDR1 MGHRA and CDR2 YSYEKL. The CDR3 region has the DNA TGCGCCAGCAGCTATGGCGGACAGCTAGAGGAGACCCAGTACTTC. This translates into CASSYGGQLEETQYF.

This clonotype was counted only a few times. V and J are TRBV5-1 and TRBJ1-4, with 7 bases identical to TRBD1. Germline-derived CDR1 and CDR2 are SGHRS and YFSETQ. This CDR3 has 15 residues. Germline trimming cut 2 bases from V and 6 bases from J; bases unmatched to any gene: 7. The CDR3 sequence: CASSLQGFTDEKLFF. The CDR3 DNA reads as TGCGCCAGCAGCTTACAGGGGTTCACGGATGAAAAACTGTTTTTT.

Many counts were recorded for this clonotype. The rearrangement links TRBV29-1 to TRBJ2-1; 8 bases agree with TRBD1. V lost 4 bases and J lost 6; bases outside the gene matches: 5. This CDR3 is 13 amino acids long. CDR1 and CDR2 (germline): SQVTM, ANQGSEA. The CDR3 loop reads CSVGPGGPNEQFF. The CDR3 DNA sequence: TGCAGCGTTGGCCCAGGGGGCCCCAATGAGCAGTTCTTC.

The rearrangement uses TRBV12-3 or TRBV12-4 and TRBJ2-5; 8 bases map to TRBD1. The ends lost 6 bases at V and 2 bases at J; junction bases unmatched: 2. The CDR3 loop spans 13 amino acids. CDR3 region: CASRGQAQETQYF. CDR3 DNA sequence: TGTGCCAGCAGGGGACAGGCGCAAGAGACCCAGTACTTC.

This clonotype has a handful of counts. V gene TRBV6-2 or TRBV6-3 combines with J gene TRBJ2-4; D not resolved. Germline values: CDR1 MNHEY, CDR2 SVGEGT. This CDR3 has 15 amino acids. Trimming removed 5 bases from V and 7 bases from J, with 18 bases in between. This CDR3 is CASSSPRGSPNIQYF. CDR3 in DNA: TGTGCCAGCAGTAGCCCAAGAGGTTCCCCGAACATTCAGTACTTC.

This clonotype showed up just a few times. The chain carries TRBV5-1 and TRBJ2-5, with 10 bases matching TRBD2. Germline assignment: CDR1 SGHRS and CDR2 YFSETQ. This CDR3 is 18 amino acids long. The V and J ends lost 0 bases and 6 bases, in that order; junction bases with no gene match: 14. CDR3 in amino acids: CASSLVASGGAIGKTQYF. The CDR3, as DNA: TGCGCCAGCAGCTTGGTTGCGAGCGGGGGGGCTATTGGAAAGACCCAGTACTTC.

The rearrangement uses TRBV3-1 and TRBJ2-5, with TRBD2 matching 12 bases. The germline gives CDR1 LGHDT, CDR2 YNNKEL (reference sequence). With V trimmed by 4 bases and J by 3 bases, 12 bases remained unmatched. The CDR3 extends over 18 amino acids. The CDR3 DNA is TGTGCCAGCAGCCCTTCCTGGCTAGCGGGGGGGCGGGAAGAGACCCAGTACTTC. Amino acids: CASSPSWLAGGREETQYF.